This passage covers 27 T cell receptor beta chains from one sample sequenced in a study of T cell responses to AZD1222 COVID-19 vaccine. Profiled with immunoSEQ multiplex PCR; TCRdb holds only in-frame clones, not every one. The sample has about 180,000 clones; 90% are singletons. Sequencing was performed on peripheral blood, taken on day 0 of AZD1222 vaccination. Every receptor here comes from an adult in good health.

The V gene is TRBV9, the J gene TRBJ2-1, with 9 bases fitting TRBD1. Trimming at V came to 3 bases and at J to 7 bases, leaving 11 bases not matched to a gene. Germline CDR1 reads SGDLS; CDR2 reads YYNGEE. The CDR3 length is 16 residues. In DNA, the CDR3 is TGTGCCAGCAGCGCTAGGACAGGGGTTAAGGGGAATGAGCAGTTCTTC. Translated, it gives CASSARTGVKGNEQFF.

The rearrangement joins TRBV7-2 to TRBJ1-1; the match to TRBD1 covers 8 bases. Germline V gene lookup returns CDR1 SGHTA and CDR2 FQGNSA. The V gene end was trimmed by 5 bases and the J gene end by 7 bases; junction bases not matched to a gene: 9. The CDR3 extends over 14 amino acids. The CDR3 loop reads CASSVTGVSYEAFF. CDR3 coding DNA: TGTGCCAGCAGCGTGACAGGGGTCAGCTATGAAGCTTTCTTT.

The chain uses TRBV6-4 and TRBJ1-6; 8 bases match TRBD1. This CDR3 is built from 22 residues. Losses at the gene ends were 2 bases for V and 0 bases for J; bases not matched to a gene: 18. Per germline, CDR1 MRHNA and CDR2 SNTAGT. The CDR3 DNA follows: TGTGCCAGCAGTGACCCCTGGACAGGGTGGGTGGATAGGGGCTCCTATAATTCACCCCTCCACTTT. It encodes CASSDPWTGWVDRGSYNSPLHF.

The CDR3 DNA sequence: TGTGCCATCAGTGTAGGGACAGTTGCCACCGGGGAGCTGTTTTTT. Protein sequence: CAISVGTVATGELFF. The chain uses TRBV10-3 and TRBJ2-2; TRBD1 aligns across 7 bases. Unmatched junction bases numbered 6, after V lost 4 bases and J lost 4 bases. Germline-derived CDR1 and CDR2 are ENHRY and SYGVKD. The CDR3 runs to 15 residues.

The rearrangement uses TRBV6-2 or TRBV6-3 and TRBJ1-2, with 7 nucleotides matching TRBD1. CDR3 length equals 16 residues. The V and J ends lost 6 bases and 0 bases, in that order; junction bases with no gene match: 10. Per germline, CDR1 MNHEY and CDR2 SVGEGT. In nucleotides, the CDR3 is TGTGCCAGCAGCCTGAAAAACAGGGGAGCTAACTATGGCTACACCTTC. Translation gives CASSLKNRGANYGYTF.

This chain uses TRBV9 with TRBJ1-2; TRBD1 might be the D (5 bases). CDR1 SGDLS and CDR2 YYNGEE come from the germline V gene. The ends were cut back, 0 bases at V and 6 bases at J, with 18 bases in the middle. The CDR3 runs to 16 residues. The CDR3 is CASSVGRGAGSHGYTF. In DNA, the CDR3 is TGTGCCAGCAGCGTAGGAAGGGGCGCGGGTAGTCATGGCTACACCTTC.

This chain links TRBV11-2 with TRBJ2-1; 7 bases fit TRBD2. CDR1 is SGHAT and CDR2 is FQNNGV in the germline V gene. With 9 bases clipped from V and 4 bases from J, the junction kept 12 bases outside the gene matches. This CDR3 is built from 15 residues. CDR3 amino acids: CASKYPGGLYNEQFF. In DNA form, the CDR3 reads TGTGCCAGTAAATACCCGGGGGGATTATACAATGAGCAGTTCTTC.

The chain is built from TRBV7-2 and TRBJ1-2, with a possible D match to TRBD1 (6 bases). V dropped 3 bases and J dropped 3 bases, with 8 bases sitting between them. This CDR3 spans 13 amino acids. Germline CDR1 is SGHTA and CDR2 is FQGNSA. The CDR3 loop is CASSLDSHYGYTF. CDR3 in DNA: TGTGCCAGCAGCTTGGACAGCCACTATGGCTACACCTTC.

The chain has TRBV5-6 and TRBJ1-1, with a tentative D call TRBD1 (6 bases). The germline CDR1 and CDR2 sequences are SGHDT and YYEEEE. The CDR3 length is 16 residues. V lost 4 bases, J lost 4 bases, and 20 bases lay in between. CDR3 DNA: TGTGCCAGCAGCCTGGAGGACAGATCCTCGGGCACTGAAGCTTTCTTT. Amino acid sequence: CASSLEDRSSGTEAFF.

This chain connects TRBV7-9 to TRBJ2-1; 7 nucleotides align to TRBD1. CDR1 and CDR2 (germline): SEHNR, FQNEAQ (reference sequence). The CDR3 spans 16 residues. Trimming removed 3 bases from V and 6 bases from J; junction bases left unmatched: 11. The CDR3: CASSFTTGVAINEQFF. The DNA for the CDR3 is TGTGCCAGCAGCTTCACTACAGGGGTCGCGATCAATGAGCAGTTCTTC.

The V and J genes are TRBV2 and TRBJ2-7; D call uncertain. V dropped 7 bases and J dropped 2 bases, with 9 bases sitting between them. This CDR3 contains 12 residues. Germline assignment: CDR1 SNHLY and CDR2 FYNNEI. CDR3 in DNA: TGTGCCAGCATGGGCAGGCCCTACGAGCAGTACTTC. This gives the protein CASMGRPYEQYF.

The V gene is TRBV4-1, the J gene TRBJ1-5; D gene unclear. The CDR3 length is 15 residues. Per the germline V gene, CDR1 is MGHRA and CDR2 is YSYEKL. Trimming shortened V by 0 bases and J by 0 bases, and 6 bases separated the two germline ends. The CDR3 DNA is TGCGCCAGCAGCCAAGATCCGTATAGCAATCAGCCCCAGCATTTT. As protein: CASSQDPYSNQPQHF.

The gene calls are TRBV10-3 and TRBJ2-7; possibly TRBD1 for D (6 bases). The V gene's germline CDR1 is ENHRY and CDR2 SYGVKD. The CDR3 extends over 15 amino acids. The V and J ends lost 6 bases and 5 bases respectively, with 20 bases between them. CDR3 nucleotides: TGTGCCATCAGCGACGGGACATCTGCGCGCCACGAGCAGTACTTC. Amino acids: CAISDGTSARHEQYF.

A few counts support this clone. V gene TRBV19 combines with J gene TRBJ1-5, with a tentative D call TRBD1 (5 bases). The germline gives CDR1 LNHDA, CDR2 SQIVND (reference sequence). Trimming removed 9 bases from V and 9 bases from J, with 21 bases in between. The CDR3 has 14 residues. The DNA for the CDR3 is TGTGCCAGCCAAGCCGGGGGAGGTGTGGCGCCCCAGCATTTT. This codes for CASQAGGGVAPQHF.

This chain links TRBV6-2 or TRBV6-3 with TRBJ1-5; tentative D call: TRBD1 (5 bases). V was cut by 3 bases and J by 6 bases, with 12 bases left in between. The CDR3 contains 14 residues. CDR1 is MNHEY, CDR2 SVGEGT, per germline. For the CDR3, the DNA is TGTGCCAGCAGTTATGGGCAGGGCCTTCAGCCCCAGCATTTT. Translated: CASSYGQGLQPQHF.

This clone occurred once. The CDR3 loop reads CASTGGQGAYEQYF. CDR3 nucleotide sequence: TGTGCCAGCACCGGGGGGCAGGGGGCCTACGAGCAGTACTTC. This sequence joins TRBV6-5 and TRBJ2-7; either TRBD1 or TRBD2 may fit D (7 bases each). The CDR3 loop spans 14 amino acids. With 7 bases removed from V and 2 bases from J, the gap between germline ends came to 15 bases. The V gene's germline CDR1 is MNHEY and CDR2 SVGAGI.

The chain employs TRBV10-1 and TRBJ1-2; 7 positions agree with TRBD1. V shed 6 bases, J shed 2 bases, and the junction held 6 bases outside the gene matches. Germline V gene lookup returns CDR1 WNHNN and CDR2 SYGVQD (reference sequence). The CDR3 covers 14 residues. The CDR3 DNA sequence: TGCGCCAGCAGCCCGAGGGGGCCCAACTATGGCTACACCTTC. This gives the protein CASSPRGPNYGYTF.

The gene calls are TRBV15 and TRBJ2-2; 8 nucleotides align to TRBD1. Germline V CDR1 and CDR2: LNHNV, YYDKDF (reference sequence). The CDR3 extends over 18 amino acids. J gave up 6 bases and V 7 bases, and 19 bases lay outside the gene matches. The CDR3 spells CATTTVFGAGQGSGELFF. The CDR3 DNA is TGTGCCACCACGACCGTGTTTGGGGCAGGACAGGGTTCCGGGGAGCTGTTTTTT.

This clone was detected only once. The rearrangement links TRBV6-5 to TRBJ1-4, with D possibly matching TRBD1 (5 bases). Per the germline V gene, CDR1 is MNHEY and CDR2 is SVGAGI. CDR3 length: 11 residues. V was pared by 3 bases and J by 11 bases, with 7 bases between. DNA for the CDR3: TGTGCCAGCAGTTATGGGGGGAAACTGTTTTTT. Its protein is CASSYGGKLFF.

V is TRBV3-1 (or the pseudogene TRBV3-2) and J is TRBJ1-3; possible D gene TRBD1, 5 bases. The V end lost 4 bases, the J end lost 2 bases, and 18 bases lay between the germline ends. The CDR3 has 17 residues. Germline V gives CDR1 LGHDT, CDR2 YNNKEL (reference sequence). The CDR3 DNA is TGTGCCAGCAGCCCGTACGGGGGGGGTGGCGCTGGAAACACCATATATTTT. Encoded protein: CASSPYGGGGAGNTIYF.

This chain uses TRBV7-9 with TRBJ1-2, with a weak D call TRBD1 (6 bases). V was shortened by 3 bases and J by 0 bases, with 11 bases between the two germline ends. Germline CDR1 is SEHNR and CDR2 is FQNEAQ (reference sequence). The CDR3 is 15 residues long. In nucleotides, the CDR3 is TGTGCCAGCAGCTTTACAGGGCTCCCTAACTATGGCTACACCTTC. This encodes CASSFTGLPNYGYTF.

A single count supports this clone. For the CDR3, the DNA is TGTGCCAGTGAGACAGGGGGCTCTGGAAACACCATATATTTT. Encoded protein: CASETGGSGNTIYF. The rearrangement uses TRBV10-3 and TRBJ1-3; TRBD1 aligns across 9 bases. V was pared by 10 bases and J by 0 bases, with 4 bases of the junction left unmatched. Per germline, CDR1 ENHRY and CDR2 SYGVKD. The CDR3 is 14 residues long.

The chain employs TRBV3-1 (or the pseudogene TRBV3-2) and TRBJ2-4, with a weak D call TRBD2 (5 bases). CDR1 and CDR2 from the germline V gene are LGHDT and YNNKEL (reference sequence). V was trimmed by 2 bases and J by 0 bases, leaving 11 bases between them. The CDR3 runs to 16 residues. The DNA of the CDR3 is TGTGCCAGCAGCCAACGGGGTATCTTAGCCAAAAACATTCAGTACTTC. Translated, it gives CASSQRGILAKNIQYF.

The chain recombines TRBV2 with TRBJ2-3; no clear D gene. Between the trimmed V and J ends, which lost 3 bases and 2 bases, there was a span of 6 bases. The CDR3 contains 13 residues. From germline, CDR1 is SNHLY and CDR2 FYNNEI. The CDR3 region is CASSDQLTDTQYF. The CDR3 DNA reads TGTGCCAGCAGTGATCAGCTCACAGATACGCAGTATTTT.

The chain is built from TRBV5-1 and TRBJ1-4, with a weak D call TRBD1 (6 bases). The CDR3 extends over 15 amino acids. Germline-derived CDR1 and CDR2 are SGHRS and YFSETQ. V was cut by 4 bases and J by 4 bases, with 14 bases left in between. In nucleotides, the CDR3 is TGCGCCAGCAGCCGTGGGGGGCGGGTTAATGAAAAACTGTTTTTT. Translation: CASSRGGRVNEKLFF.

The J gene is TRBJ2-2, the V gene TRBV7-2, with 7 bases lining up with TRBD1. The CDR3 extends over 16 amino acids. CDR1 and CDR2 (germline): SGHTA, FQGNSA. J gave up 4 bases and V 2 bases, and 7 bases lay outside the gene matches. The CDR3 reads CASSLRKGASTGELFF. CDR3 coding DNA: TGTGCCAGCAGCTTACGAAAGGGGGCGAGCACCGGGGAGCTGTTTTTT.

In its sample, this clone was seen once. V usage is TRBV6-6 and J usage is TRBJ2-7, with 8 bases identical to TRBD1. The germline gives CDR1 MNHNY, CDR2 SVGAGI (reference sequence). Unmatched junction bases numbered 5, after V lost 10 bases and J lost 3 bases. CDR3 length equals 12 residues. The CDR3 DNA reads TGTGCCACCCGGGACAGGTTCTACGAGCAGTACTTC. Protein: CATRDRFYEQYF.